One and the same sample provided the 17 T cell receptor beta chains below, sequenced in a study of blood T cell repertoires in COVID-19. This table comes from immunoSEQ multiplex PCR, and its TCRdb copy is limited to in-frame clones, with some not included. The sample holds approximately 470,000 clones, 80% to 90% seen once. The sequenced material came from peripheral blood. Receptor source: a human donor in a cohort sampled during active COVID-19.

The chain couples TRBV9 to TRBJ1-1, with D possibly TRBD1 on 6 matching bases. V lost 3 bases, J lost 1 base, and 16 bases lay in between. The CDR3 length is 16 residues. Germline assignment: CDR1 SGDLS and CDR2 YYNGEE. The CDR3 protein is CASSEDMGAGNTEAFF. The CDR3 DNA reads TGTGCCAGCAGCGAGGATATGGGGGCCGGGAACACTGAAGCTTTCTTT.

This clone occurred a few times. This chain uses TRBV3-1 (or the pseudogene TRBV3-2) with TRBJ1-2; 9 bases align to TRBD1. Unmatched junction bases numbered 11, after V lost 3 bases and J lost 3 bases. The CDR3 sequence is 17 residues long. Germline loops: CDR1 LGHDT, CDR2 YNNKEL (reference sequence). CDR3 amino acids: CASSHPGTGPGDYGYTF. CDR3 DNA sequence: TGTGCCAGCAGCCACCCTGGGACAGGGCCCGGCGACTATGGCTACACCTTC.

The CDR3 nucleotides read TGTGCCAGCAGTTTACACCAGGCTTTCTTT. It translates to CASSLHQAFF. The V call is TRBV27, the J call TRBJ1-1; no reliable D call. Germline assignment: CDR1 MNHEY and CDR2 SMNVEV (reference sequence). Trimming left V 2 bases short and J 11 bases short, with 6 bases between. This CDR3 comprises 10 residues.

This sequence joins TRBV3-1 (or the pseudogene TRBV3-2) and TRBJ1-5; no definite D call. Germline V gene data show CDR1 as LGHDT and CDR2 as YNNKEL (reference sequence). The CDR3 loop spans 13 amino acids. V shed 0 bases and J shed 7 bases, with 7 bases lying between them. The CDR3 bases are TGTGCCAGCAGCCAAGATCTAACGCAGCCCCAGCATTTT. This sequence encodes CASSQDLTQPQHF.

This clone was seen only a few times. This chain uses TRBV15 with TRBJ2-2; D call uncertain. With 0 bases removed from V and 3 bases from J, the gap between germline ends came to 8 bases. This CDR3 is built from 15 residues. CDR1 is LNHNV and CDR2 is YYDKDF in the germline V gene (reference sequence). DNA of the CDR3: TGTGCCACCAGCAGAGATAGGAGAGACACCGGGGAGCTGTTTTTT. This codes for CATSRDRRDTGELFF.

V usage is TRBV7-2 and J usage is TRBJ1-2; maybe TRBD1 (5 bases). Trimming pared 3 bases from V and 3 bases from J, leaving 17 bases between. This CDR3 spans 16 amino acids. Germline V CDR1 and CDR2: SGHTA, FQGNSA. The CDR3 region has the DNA TGTGCCAGCAGCTTCGGCAGGGTATCAGGAGACTATGGCTACACCTTC. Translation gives CASSFGRVSGDYGYTF.

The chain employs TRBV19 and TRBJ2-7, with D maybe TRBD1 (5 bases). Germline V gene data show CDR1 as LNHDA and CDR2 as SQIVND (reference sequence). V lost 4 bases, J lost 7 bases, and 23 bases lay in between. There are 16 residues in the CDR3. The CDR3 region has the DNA TGTGCCAGTAGTACCAAAGGGTCCCTGATCAGGGAAGAGCAGTACTTC. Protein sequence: CASSTKGSLIREEQYF.

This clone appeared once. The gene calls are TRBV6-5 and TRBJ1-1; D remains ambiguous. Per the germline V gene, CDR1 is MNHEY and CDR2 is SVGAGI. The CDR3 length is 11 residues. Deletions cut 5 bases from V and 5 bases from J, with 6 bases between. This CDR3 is CASSPLTEAFF. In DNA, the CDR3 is TGTGCCAGCAGTCCCCTTACTGAAGCTTTCTTT.

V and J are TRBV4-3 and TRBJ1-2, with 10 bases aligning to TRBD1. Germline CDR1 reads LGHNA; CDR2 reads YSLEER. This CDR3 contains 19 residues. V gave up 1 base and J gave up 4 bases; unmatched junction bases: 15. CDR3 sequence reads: CASSQVTLDRDRGFYGYTF. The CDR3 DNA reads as TGCGCCAGCAGCCAAGTGACACTTGACCGGGACAGGGGATTCTATGGCTACACCTTC.

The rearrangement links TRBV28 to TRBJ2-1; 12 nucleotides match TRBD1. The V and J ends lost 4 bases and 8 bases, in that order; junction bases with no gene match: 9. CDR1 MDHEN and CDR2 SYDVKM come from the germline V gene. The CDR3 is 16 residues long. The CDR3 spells CASSSLRGQGADEQFF. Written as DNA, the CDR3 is TGTGCCAGCAGTTCACTGAGGGGACAGGGGGCCGATGAGCAGTTCTTC.

CDR3 protein: CSVESARYTEAFF. DNA for the CDR3: TGCAGCGTTGAGTCGGCCAGGTACACTGAAGCTTTCTTT. The V and J genes are TRBV29-1 and TRBJ1-1; D uncertain. V was cut by 3 bases and J by 3 bases, with 11 bases left in between. The CDR3 has 13 residues. Germline-derived CDR1 and CDR2 are SQVTM and ANQGSEA.

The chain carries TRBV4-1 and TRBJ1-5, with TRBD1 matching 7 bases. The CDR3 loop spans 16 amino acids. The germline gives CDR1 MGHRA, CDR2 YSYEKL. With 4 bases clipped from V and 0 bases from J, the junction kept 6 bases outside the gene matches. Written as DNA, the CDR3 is TGCGCCAGCAGCCTCGGGACAGACCCTAGCAATCAGCCCCAGCATTTT. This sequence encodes CASSLGTDPSNQPQHF.

Here the CDR3 reads CASSASGRVEGETQYF. CDR3 sequence (DNA): TGTGCCAGCAGCGCTAGCGGGAGGGTTGAGGGGGAGACCCAGTACTTC. The chain has TRBV9 and TRBJ2-5; TRBD2 agrees at 12 bases. After removal of 3 bases from V and 5 bases from J, the junction contained 8 bases not matched to a gene. There are 16 residues in the CDR3. Germline-derived CDR1 and CDR2 are SGDLS and YYNGEE.

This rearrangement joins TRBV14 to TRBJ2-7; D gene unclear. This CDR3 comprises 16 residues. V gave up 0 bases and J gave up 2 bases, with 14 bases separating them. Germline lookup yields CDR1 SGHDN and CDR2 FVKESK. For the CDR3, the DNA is TGTGCCAGCAGCCAAGATATCCGCGGCAGAACCTACGAGCAGTACTTC. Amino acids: CASSQDIRGRTYEQYF.

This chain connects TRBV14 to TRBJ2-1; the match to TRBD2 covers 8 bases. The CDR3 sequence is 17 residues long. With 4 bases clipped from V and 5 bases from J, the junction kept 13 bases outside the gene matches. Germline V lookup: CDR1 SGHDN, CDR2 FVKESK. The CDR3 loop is CASSPLAGSSLHNEQFF. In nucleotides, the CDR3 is TGTGCCAGCAGCCCTTTAGCGGGGTCCTCCCTACACAATGAGCAGTTCTTC.

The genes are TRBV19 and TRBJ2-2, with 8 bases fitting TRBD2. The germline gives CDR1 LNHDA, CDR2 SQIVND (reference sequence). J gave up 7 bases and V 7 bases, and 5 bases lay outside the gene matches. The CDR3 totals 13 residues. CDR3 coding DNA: TGTGCCAGTACTCGTAGCGGGAACGGGGAGCTGTTTTTT. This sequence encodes CASTRSGNGELFF.

The CDR3: CAISESTSGSRGANTGELFF. The CDR3 bases are TGTGCCATCAGTGAATCTACTAGCGGGAGTAGGGGGGCGAACACCGGGGAGCTGTTTTTT. V and J are TRBV10-3 and TRBJ2-2; 11 bases agree with TRBD2. The CDR3 runs 20 residues. The germline V gene encodes CDR1 ENHRY and CDR2 SYGVKD. V dropped 3 bases and J dropped 0; count of bases not matched to a gene: 12.